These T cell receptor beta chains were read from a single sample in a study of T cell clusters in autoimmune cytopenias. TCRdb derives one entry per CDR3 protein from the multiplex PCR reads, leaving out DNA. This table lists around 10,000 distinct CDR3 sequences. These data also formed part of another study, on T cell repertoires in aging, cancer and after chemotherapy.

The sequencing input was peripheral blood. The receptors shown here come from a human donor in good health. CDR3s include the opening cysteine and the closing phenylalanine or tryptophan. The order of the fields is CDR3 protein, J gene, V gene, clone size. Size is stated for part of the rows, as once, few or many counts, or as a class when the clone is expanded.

CASSLERTEAFF | TRBJ1-1 | TRBV13 | .
CASSYAGTLYEQFF | TRBJ2-1 | TRBV6-5 | .
CASSAGQGAYEQYF | TRBJ2-7 | TRBV6-5 | medium-sized
CASRQRAGPGAYEQYF | TRBJ2-7 | TRBV6-5 | medium-sized
CAWIKRSYTDTQYF | TRBJ2-3 | TRBV30 | medium-sized
CAISRQFLNTEAFF | TRBJ1-1 | TRBV10-3 | .
CASSIRSGRIHEQYF | TRBJ2-7 | TRBV19 | .
CAASEGSSYNEQFF | TRBJ2-1 | TRBV19 | medium-sized
CASSFNSNTEAFF | TRBJ1-1 | TRBV6-5 | .
CASSLEGSSYNEQFF | TRBJ2-1 | TRBV5-1 | .
CASSSGTSSYNEQFF | TRBJ2-1 | TRBV28 | .
CASSLFSTNYGYTF | TRBJ1-2 | TRBV27 | .
CSVRETVGGYTF | TRBJ1-2 | TRBV29-1 | medium-sized
CASSVDRGRNEQFF | TRBJ2-1 | TRBV5-1 | .
CASSEWALRGKYGYTF | TRBJ1-2 | TRBV6-1 | medium-sized
CASSFAGGQRGYTF | TRBJ1-2 | TRBV6-5 | .
CATVVSSASYEQYF | TRBJ2-7 | TRBV6-2/TRBV6-3 | .
CSVTTPGQGYNQPQHF | TRBJ1-5 | TRBV29-1 | medium-sized
CASRPLDRAARGYTF | TRBJ1-2 | TRBV6-5 | medium-sized
CASSISANTGELFF | TRBJ2-2 | TRBV19 | medium-sized
CASSQDRQGLAKNIQYF | TRBJ2-4 | TRBV14 | .
CASSLQGRDEKLFF | TRBJ1-4 | TRBV7-2 | .
CASSEGTSGAGWTQYF | TRBJ2-3 | TRBV18 | .
CASGGRNSPLHF | TRBJ1-6 | TRBV5-5 | .
CASREGSRNTGELFF | TRBJ2-2 | TRBV6-5 | medium-sized
CASSFRTVMNTEAFF | TRBJ1-1 | TRBV7-2 | .
CASSQQAGGPGELFF | TRBJ2-2 | TRBV5-1 | .
CSARDIFWGYTF | TRBJ1-2 | TRBV29-1 | medium-sized
CSVRGIDGNTIYF | TRBJ1-3 | TRBV29-1 | medium-sized